This TCR beta chain was captured in a study of blood T cells in healthy people across ages. General study results and limits: Measured against age, TCR beta diversity per million T cells decreased in a roughly linear manner.

Each sample yielded at least 6 micrograms of PBMC total RNA. PCR was performed a second time for about 7 to 11 cycles using a sample-barcoded 5' primer and a J-beta primer mix. A single record per CDR3 protein comes from TCRdb applying MiXCR to the 5' RACE reads. There are roughly 1,300,000 distinct CDR3 sequences in the sample; roughly 59% occur only once, and 6.5% to 8.5% lies in the top ten. Germline trimming cut 3 bases from V and 0 bases from J; bases unmatched to any gene: 9. The CDR3 runs 18 residues. Germline CDR1 DFQATT, CDR2 SNEGSKA (reference sequence). Points on this clonotype: Its target is not known.

The receptor was isolated from a man aged 18 to 29 in good health. The J gene is TRBJ2-3, the V gene TRBV20-1; 13 bases agree with TRBD2. The sample consisted of blood. The CDR3: CSARRGLAGPPSTDTQYF. DNA of the CDR3: TGCAGTGCTAGGAGGGGACTAGCGGGACCCCCTAGCACAGATACGCAGTATTTT.